In this sample, the clone carrying this TCR beta chain turned up a few times. The antigen is not known. This entry comes from a study of post-analysis software for immune sequencing data. Study observations and caveats: The study found TRBV5-6, TRBV5-1 and TRBV20-1 among about five TRBV segments more frequent in patients than controls. Normalized Chao1 diversity was significantly reduced in patients versus controls.

The TCR beta cDNA libraries contained unique molecular identifiers. Each CDR3 protein gets one entry after TCRdb re-called the PCR reads with MiXCR. The sample records some 690,000 distinct CDR3 sequences, approximately 60% being singletons. Trimming shortened V by 6 bases and J by 3 bases, and 15 bases separated the two germline ends. Germline V gives CDR1 MNHNY, CDR2 SVGAGI (reference sequence). CDR3 size: 15 residues. The material sequenced was blood. The TCR sequence derives from a girl aged 2-10 years with multiple sclerosis. This chain connects TRBV6-6 to TRBJ2-1; the D gene could be TRBD1 or TRBD2 (6 bases each). The CDR3 here is CASSFPRDNYNEQFF. The CDR3 DNA sequence: TGTGCCAGCAGCTTCCCGCGGGACAACTACAATGAGCAGTTCTTC.